This T cell receptor beta chain was recovered during a study of OX40 agonist ivuxolimab in advanced cancers. For the study at large: In this trial design, patients received ivuxolimab intravenously at 0.01 to 10 mg/kg every 2 weeks. Study-level results: Partial responders at 0.1-3.0 mg/kg had among the lowest clonal expansion.

As for this clone: The antigen remains unidentified.

V lost 5 bases and J lost 4; bases outside the gene matches: 7. The germline V gene has CDR1 KGHSH and CDR2 LQKENI. This CDR3 region has 18 residues. Data came from immunoSEQ multiplex PCR; TCRdb stores just in-frame clones and leaves some out. The sample holds 40,000 to 50,000 clones, around nine tenths seen once. Sequenced material: CD4+ or CD8+ T cells sorted from blood, taken in a trial of the OX40 agonist ivuxolimab. The sequence came from an adult with an advanced solid tumor such as melanoma, head and neck, liver or kidney cancer. This chain uses TRBV18 with TRBJ2-2; 16 bases fit TRBD2. CDR3: CASSSGLAGGPGTGELFF. The CDR3 bases are TGTGCCAGCTCATCGGGACTAGCGGGAGGGCCAGGCACCGGGGAGCTGTTTTTT.